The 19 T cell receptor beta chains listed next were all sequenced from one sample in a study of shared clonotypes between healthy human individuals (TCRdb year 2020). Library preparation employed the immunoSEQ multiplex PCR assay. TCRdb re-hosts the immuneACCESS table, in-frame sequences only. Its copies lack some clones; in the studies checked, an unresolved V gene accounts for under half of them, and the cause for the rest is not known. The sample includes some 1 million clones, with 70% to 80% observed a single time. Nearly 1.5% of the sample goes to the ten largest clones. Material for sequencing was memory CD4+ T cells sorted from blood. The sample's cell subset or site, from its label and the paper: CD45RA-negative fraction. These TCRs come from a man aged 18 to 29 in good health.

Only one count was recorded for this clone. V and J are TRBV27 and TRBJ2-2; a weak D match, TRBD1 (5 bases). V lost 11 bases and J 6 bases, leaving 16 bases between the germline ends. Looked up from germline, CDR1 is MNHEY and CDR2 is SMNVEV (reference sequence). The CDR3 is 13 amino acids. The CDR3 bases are TGTGCCGCCCGGCGGCAAGGGGCCGGGGAGCTGTTTTTT. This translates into CAARRQGAGELFF.

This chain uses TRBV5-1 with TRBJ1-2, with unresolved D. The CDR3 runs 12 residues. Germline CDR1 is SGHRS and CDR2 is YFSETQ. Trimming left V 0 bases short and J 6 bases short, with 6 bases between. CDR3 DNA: TGCGCCAGCAGCTTGGGCGGTCATGGCTACACCTTC. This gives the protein CASSLGGHGYTF.

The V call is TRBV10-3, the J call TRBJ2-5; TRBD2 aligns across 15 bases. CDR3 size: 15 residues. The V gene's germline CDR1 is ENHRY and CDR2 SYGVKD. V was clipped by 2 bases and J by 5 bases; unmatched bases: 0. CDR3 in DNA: TGTGCCATCAGTGAGGGACTAGCGGGAGGGGAGACCCAGTACTTC. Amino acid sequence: CAISEGLAGGETQYF.

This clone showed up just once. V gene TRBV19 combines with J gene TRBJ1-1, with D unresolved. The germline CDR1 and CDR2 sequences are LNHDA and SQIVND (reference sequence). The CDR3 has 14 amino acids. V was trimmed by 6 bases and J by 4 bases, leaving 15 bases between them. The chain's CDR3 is CASSRTPGGTEAFF. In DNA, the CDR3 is TGTGCCAGTAGCCGGACCCCCGGTGGCACTGAAGCTTTCTTT.

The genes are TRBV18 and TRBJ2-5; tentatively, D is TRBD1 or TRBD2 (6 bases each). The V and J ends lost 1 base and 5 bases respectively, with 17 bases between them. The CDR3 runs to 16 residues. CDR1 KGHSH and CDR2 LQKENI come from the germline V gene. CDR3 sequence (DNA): TGTGCCAGCTCACCACGGGCTACGGGGGCCGGGGAGACCCAGTACTTC. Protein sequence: CASSPRATGAGETQYF.

In DNA form, the CDR3 reads TGTGCCAGCAGCTTGGAGGGCTCCGGGGGAGGCACAGATACGCAGTATTTT. Its translation: CASSLEGSGGGTDTQYF. The chain couples TRBV5-6 to TRBJ2-3, with a weak D call TRBD2 (6 bases). Germline V gene lookup returns CDR1 SGHDT and CDR2 YYEEEE. Trimming pared 0 bases from V and 1 base from J, leaving 15 bases between. This CDR3 is 17 amino acids long. Based on the CDR3 plus reference TRBV5-6 and TRBJ2-3, the full variable domain is DAGVTQSPTHLIKTRGQQVTLRCSPKSGHDTVSWYQQALGQGPQFIFQYYEEEERQRGNFPDRFSGHQFPNYSSELNVNALLLGDSALYLCASSLEGSGGGTDTQYFGPGTRLTVL.

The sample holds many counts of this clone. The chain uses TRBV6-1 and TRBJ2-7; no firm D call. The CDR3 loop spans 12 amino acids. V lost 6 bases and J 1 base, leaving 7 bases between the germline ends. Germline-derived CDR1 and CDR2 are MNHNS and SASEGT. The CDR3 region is CASRAPSYEQYF. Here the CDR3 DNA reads TGTGCCAGCAGGGCCCCTTCCTACGAGCAGTACTTC.

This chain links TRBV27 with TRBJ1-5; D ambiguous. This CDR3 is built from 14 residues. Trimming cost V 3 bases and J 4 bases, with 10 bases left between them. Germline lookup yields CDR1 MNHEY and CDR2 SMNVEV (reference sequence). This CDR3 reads CASSFLTENQPQHF. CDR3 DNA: TGTGCCAGCAGTTTTTTAACAGAAAATCAGCCCCAGCATTTT.

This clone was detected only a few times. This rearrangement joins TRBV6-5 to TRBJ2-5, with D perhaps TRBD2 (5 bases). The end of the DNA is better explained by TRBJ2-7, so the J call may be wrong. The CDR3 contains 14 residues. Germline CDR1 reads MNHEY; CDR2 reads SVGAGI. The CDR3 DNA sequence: TGTGCCAGCAGTCCCCGAGGGAGCTACGCCGAGCAGTACTTC. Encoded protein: CASSPRGSYAEQYF.

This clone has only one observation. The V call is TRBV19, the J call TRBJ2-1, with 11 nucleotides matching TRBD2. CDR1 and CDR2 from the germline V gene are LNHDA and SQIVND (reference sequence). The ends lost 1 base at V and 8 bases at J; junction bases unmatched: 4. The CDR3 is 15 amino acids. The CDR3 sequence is CASSIVAGGPDEQFF. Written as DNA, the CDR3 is TGTGCCAGTAGTATAGTAGCGGGAGGGCCCGATGAGCAGTTCTTC.

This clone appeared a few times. The CDR3 DNA is TGTGCCAGCACCCCAGCGGGGGGAACAAAAAACATTCAGTACTTC. Translated: CASTPAGGTKNIQYF. The rearrangement uses TRBV28 and TRBJ2-4, with TRBD2 identical over 9 bases. The V segment lost 7 bases and the J segment 4 bases; nucleotides outside the gene matches: 8. The CDR3 covers 15 residues. The germline CDR1 and CDR2 sequences are MDHEN and SYDVKM.

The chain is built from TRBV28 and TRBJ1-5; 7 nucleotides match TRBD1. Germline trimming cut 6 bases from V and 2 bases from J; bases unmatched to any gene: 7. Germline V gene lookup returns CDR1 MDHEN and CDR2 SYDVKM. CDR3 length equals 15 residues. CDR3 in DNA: TGTGCCAGCAGATCCACAGGGGAGGGCAATCAGCCCCAGCATTTT. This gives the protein CASRSTGEGNQPQHF.

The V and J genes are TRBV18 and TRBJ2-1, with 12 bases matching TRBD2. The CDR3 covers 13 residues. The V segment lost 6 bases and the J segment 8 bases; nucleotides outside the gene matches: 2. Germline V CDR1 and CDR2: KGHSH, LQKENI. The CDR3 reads CASSTSGGYEQFF. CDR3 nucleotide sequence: TGTGCCAGCTCGACTAGCGGGGGATATGAGCAGTTCTTC.

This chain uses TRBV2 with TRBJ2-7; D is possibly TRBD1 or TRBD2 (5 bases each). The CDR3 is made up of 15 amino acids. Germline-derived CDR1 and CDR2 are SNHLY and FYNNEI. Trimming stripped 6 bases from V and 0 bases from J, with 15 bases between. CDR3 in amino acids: CASSLNRDVSYEQYF. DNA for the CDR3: TGTGCCAGCAGCCTAAACCGGGACGTCTCCTACGAGCAGTACTTC.

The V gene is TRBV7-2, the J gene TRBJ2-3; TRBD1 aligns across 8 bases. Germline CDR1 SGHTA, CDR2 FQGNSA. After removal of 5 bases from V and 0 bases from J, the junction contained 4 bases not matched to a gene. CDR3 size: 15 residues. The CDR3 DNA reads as TGTGCCAGCAGCCCGGACAGGGTGAGCACAGATACGCAGTATTTT. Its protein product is CASSPDRVSTDTQYF.

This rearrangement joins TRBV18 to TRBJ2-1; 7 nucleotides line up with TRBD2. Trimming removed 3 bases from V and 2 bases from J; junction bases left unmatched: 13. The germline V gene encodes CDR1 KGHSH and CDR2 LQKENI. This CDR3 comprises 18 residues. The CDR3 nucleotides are TGTGCCAGCTCACCGATCCAAACGGGAGGCCGCACCTACAATGAGCAGTTCTTC. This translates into CASSPIQTGGRTYNEQFF.

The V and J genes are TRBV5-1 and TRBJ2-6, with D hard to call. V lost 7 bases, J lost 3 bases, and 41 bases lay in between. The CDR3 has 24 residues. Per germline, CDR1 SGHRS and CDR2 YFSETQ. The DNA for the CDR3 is TGCGCCAGCGTTTTAATTCGTGGCCCCAACGGTATCCGGGTCCCGATCTTTGGGGCCAACGTCCTGACTTTC. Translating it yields CASVLIRGPNGIRVPIFGANVLTF.

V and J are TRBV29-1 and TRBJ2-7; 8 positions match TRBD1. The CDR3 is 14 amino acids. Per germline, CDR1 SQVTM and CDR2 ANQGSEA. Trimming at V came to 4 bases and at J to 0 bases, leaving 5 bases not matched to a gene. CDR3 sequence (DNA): TGCAGCGTTGCGGGACAGGACCTCTCCTACGAGCAGTACTTC. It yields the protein CSVAGQDLSYEQYF.

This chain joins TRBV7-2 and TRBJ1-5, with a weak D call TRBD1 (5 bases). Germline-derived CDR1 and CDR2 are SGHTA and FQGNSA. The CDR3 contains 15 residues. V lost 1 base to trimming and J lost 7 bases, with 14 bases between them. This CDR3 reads CASSLEGQGGQPQHF. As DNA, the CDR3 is TGTGCCAGCAGCTTAGAAGGGCAGGGAGGACAGCCCCAGCATTTT.